This TCR beta chain was captured in a study of T cell clonotyping in hematopoietic cell transplantation. Findings of the study overall: Without cell sorting, CD4 versus CD8 contributions remain unresolved. Graft donor and pretransplant recipient Inverse Simpson Index values predicted broader posttransplant TCR diversity. At the given depth, recipient repertoires were over 95% de novo clonotypes. After transplant, recipient diversity fell while pathologically expanded clonotypes grew through day 180.

On this clone: What it binds is unknown.

Some clones are missing from TCRdb's copy, which holds only in-frame ones; the method was immunoSEQ multiplex PCR. The sample includes around 7,300 clones, approximately 98% of them seen just once. The CDR3 contains 14 residues. Trimming shortened V by 7 bases and J by 2 bases, and 14 bases separated the two germline ends. The V gene's germline CDR1 is SNHLY and CDR2 FYNNEI. V gene TRBV2 combines with J gene TRBJ1-2, with a possible D match to TRBD1 (6 bases). The sample consisted of PBMCs, taken 30 days after allogeneic stem cell transplant. This receptor was identified in a male patient between 55 and 70 years old who had an allogeneic stem cell transplant from a related donor, so the T cells may come from the graft donor. Some clones in this sample may be carry-over from other donors' samples. CDR3 bases: TGTGCCAGCAAGGACAGACTTCTAAACTATGGCTACACCTTC. Protein: CASKDRLLNYGYTF.